The 2 T cell receptor beta chains below were found in one sample sequenced in a study of cytomegalovirus exposure and HLA in healthy donors. 60 Vbeta and 13 Jbeta primers were used in PCR. TCRdb keeps only in-frame clones here, not all; method: immunoSEQ multiplex PCR. Here the sample spans some 180,000 clones, 70% to 90% being singletons. The sample taken for sequencing was PBMCs. The receptors were gathered from a man aged 25 to 45 in good health and CMV-seropositive.

This clone was picked up one time. The chain joins TRBV7-6 to TRBJ2-2; D remains ambiguous. There are 15 residues in the CDR3. V lost 4 bases and J 4 bases, leaving 13 bases between the germline ends. Per germline, CDR1 SGHVS and CDR2 FNYEAQ. CDR3 DNA sequence: TGTGCCAGCAGCTCCCTAGGTTTAGGCACCGGGGAGCTGTTTTTT. Amino acids: CASSSLGLGTGELFF.

In its sample, this clone was seen once. The rearrangement joins TRBV27 to TRBJ2-1; TRBD2 matches at 11 bases. The CDR3 totals 14 residues. Germline V gene sequence: CDR1 MNHEY, CDR2 SMNVEV (reference sequence). V dropped 6 bases and J dropped 7; count of bases not matched to a gene: 5. CDR3 sequence (DNA): TGTGCCAGCAGAGTAGCGGGAGGGTGGAATGAGCAGTTCTTC. Protein: CASRVAGGWNEQFF.